The 19 T cell receptor beta chains below all came from one sample that was sequenced in a study of blood T cell repertoires in COVID-19. The protocol was immunoSEQ multiplex PCR, while the TCRdb copy is restricted to in-frame clones and leaves out a portion. The sample yields around 12,000 clones, approximately 80% seen once. Material for sequencing was peripheral blood. All receptors derive from a man at least 80 years old with acute or convalescent COVID-19.

V and J are TRBV6-5 and TRBJ1-1; the D is unclear. In germline, CDR1 is MNHEY, CDR2 SVGAGI. Trimming stripped 0 bases from V and 1 base from J, with 6 bases between. The CDR3 has 14 residues. CDR3 amino acids: CASSYSTANTEAFF. In nucleotides, the CDR3 is TGTGCCAGCAGTTACTCCACAGCGAACACTGAAGCTTTCTTT.

The chain employs TRBV11-2 and TRBJ1-4; D unresolved. V was shortened by 4 bases and J by 4 bases, with 10 bases between the two germline ends. The CDR3 length is 14 residues. CDR1 is SGHAT and CDR2 is FQNNGV in the germline V gene. Here the CDR3 reads CASSSATGNEKLFF. The CDR3, as DNA: TGTGCCAGCAGCTCAGCGACGGGTAATGAAAAACTGTTTTTT.

The rearrangement uses TRBV7-2 and TRBJ1-1; TRBD1 matches at 9 bases. The CDR3 has 15 residues. From germline, CDR1 is SGHTA and CDR2 FQGNSA. V shed 5 bases, J shed 5 bases, and the junction held 9 bases outside the gene matches. CDR3 nucleotide sequence: TGTGCCAGCAGCCCGACGACAGGGGGAAGGACTGAAGCTTTCTTT. Translated: CASSPTTGGRTEAFF.

The chain combines TRBV4-1 with TRBJ2-1, with 7 bases aligning to TRBD1. The J segment lost 7 bases and the V segment lost 4 bases, leaving 16 bases of the junction unmatched. Germline V CDR1 and CDR2: MGHRA, YSYEKL. The CDR3 has 17 residues. The CDR3 nucleotides are TGCGCCAGCAGCCGGGCTTGGGCAGGGGGTCTTATTAATGAGCAGTTCTTC. Its translation: CASSRAWAGGLINEQFF.

This clone has just a few counts. The chain employs TRBV7-9 and TRBJ2-7; D is undetermined. V lost 1 base and J 3 bases, leaving 7 bases between the germline ends. The length of the CDR3 is 13 residues. Looked up from germline, CDR1 is SEHNR and CDR2 is FQNEAQ (reference sequence). The DNA of the CDR3 is TGTGCCAGCAGCTTAGGGAGTCGCTACGAGCAGTACTTC. It translates to CASSLGSRYEQYF.

The chain couples TRBV27 to TRBJ2-5; tentatively, D is TRBD2 (7 bases). This CDR3 has 12 residues. Between the trimmed V and J ends, which lost 6 bases and 5 bases, there was a span of 10 bases. Germline V gives CDR1 MNHEY, CDR2 SMNVEV (reference sequence). This CDR3 reads CASRQGGETQYF. DNA for the CDR3: TGTGCCAGCAGACAGGGAGGGGAGACCCAGTACTTC.

The chain has TRBV11-2 and TRBJ2-6; D not certain. Germline V gene lookup returns CDR1 SGHAT and CDR2 FQNNGV. The V and J ends lost 2 bases and 0 bases respectively, with 5 bases between them. The CDR3 is 15 amino acids. CDR3 sequence reads: CASSLINSGANVLTF. As DNA, the CDR3 is TGTGCCAGCAGCTTAATAAACTCTGGGGCCAACGTCCTGACTTTC.

CDR3 sequence reads: CASSYSFRNTEAFF. As DNA, the CDR3 is TGCGCCAGCAGCTACAGCTTTCGGAACACTGAAGCTTTCTTT. The chain has TRBV5-1 and TRBJ1-1; D gene unclear. Germline CDR1 SGHRS, CDR2 YFSETQ. The CDR3 loop spans 14 amino acids. With 3 bases removed from V and 1 base from J, the gap between germline ends came to 10 bases.

The chain has TRBV5-6 and TRBJ2-5; 10 nucleotides align to TRBD1. The ends lost 0 bases at V and 4 bases at J; junction bases unmatched: 3. This CDR3 spans 15 amino acids. Germline-derived CDR1 and CDR2 are SGHDT and YYEEEE. The CDR3 sequence is CASSLGTGGLETQYF. Written as DNA, the CDR3 is TGTGCCAGCAGCTTGGGGACAGGGGGATTAGAGACCCAGTACTTC.

The chain combines TRBV5-4 with TRBJ2-1; TRBD2 matches at 10 bases. Germline CDR1 is SGHNT and CDR2 is YYREEE (reference sequence). V lost 1 base and J lost 5; bases outside the gene matches: 12. CDR3 length equals 18 residues. The CDR3 protein is CASSLFGSGGPYDNEQFF. The CDR3 nucleotides are TGTGCCAGCAGCTTGTTTGGTAGCGGGGGGCCTTACGACAATGAGCAGTTCTTC. Full variable domain (missing parts from reference TRBV5-4 and TRBJ2-1): ETGVTQSPTHLIKTRGQQVTLRCSSQSGHNTVSWYQQALGQGPQFIFQYYREEENGRGNFPPRFSGLQFPNYSSELNVNALELDDSALYLCASSLFGSGGPYDNEQFFGPGTRLTVL.

This sequence joins TRBV7-8 and TRBJ1-6; 7 nucleotides match TRBD1. Germline V gene data show CDR1 as SGHVS and CDR2 as FQNEAQ. This CDR3 spans 15 amino acids. J was trimmed by 10 bases and V by 5 bases; bases with no gene match: 11. The CDR3 sequence is CASSEGAGVGSPLHF. In nucleotides, the CDR3 is TGTGCCAGCAGCGAGGGGGCGGGCGTCGGGTCACCCCTCCACTTT.

The CDR3 region is CASSSRASYNEQFF. CDR3 in DNA: TGTGCCAGCAGCAGCCGCGCGTCCTACAATGAGCAGTTCTTC. The chain combines TRBV21-1 with TRBJ2-1; TRBD2 reflects the table's D call only, with no check against the DNA. TRBV21-1 is marked as a pseudogene. This CDR3 has 14 residues.

This clone was seen just once. This chain links TRBV2 with TRBJ1-6, with TRBD1 matching 8 bases. From germline, CDR1 is SNHLY and CDR2 FYNNEI. Losses at the gene ends were 8 bases for V and 5 bases for J; bases not matched to a gene: 8. This CDR3 region has 15 residues. The CDR3 reads CASFPGQVDNSPLHF. CDR3 DNA: TGTGCCAGCTTTCCGGGACAGGTAGATAATTCACCCCTCCACTTT. The full variable domain, completed using reference TRBV2 and TRBJ1-6, is EPEVTQTPSHQVTQMGQEVILRCVPISNHLYFYWYRQILGQKVEFLVSFYNNEISEKSEIFDDQFSVERPDGSNFTLKIRSTKLEDSAMYFCASFPGQVDNSPLHFGNGTRLTVT.

The rearrangement joins TRBV30 to TRBJ1-3; tentative D call: TRBD1 (5 bases). Germline CDR1 and CDR2: GTSNPN and SVGIG (reference sequence). Trimming left V 5 bases short and J 4 bases short, with 18 bases between. The CDR3 runs 15 residues. CDR3 nucleotide sequence: TGTGCCTGGGGAGGGTGGAAGGGGTCGGGAAACACCATATATTTT. It encodes CAWGGWKGSGNTIYF.

V gene TRBV30 combines with J gene TRBJ1-2; D is perhaps TRBD1 (6 bases). Germline V gene lookup returns CDR1 GTSNPN and CDR2 SVGIG (reference sequence). The CDR3 runs 14 residues. Trimming stripped 3 bases from V and 7 bases from J, with 18 bases between. The CDR3: CAWSLQGRIGGYTF. The CDR3 DNA reads TGTGCCTGGAGCCTTCAGGGGCGGATCGGTGGCTACACCTTC.

This clone is judged medium-sized. This sequence joins TRBV6-5 and TRBJ1-5, with 7 bases matching TRBD1. Germline CDR1 MNHEY, CDR2 SVGAGI. The CDR3 has 15 residues. With 6 bases clipped from V and 0 bases from J, the junction kept 5 bases outside the gene matches. The CDR3 region is CASRATGYSNQPQHF. In DNA form, the CDR3 reads TGTGCCAGCAGGGCGACAGGGTATAGCAATCAGCCCCAGCATTTT.

This chain links TRBV7-9 with TRBJ1-1; D is unresolved. In germline, CDR1 is SEHNR, CDR2 FQNEAQ (reference sequence). V gave up 5 bases and J gave up 4 bases, with 8 bases separating them. This CDR3 has 12 residues. Here the CDR3 DNA reads TGTGCCAGCAGCGTGGAGGGCACTGAAGCTTTCTTT. Residues: CASSVEGTEAFF.

V is TRBV28 and J is TRBJ1-1; 11 nucleotides match TRBD1. The trim removed 5 bases at V and 6 bases at J, leaving 11 bases unmatched. Germline-derived CDR1 and CDR2 are MDHEN and SYDVKM. The CDR3 sequence is 16 residues long. CDR3 loop: CASSRLIGQGASEAFF. The CDR3 nucleotides read TGTGCCAGCAGTCGCCTCATCGGACAGGGGGCCTCTGAAGCTTTCTTT. Drawing the rest from reference TRBV28 and TRBJ1-1, the complete variable domain is DVKVTQSSRYLVKRTGEKVFLECVQDMDHENMFWYRQDPGLGLRLIYFSYDVKMKEKGDIPEGYSVSREKKERFSLILESASTNQTSMYLCASSRLIGQGASEAFFGQGTRLTVV.

The J gene is TRBJ1-5, the V gene TRBV6-6; no clear D gene. The CDR3 runs to 14 residues. CDR1 and CDR2 from the germline V gene are MNHNY and SVGAGI (reference sequence). Trimming removed 5 bases from V and 1 base from J, with 9 bases in between. Written as DNA, the CDR3 is TGTGCCAGCAGTACTAGTAGGAGCAATCAGCCCCAGCATTTT. Protein: CASSTSRSNQPQHF.